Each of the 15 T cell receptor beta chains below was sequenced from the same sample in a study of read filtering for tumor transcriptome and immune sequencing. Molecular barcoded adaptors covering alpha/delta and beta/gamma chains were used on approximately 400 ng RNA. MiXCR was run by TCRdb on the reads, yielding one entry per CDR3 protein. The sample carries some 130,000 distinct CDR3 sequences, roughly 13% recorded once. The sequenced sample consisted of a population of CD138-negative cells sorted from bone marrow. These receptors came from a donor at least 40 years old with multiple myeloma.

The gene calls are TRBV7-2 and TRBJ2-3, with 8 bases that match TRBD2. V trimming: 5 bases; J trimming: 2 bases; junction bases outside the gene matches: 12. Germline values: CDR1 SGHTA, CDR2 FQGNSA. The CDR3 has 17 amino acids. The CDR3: CASSPQSAGGPTDTQYF. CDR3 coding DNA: TGTGCCAGCAGCCCCCAAAGCGCGGGAGGTCCCACAGATACGCAGTATTTT.

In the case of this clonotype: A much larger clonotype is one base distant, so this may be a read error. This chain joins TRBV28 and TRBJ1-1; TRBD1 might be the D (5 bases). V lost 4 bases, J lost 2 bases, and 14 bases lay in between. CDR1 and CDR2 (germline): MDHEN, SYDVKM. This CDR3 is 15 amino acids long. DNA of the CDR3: TGTGCCAGCAGTTCCGACGGGGGGAGCAACACTGAAGCTTTCTTT. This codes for CASSSDGGSNTEAFF.

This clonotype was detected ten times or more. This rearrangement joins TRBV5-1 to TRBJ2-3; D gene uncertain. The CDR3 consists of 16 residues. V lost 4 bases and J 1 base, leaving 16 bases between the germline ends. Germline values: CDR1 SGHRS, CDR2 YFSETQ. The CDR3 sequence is CASSLVGTDRTDTQYF. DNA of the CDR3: TGCGCCAGCAGCCTTGTCGGCACGGATCGCACAGATACGCAGTATTTT.

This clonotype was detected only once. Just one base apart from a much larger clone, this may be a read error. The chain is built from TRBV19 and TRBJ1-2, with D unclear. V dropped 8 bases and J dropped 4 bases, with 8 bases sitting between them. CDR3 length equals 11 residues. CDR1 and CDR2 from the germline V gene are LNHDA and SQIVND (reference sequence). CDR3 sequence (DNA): TGTGCCAGTTTTGCCAGCTATGGCTACACCTTC. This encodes CASFASYGYTF.

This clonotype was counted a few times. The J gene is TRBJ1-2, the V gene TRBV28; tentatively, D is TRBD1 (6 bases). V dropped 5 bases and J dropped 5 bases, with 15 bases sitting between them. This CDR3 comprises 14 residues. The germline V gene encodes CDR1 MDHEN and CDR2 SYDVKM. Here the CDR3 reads CASSVARTEYGYTF. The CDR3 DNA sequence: TGTGCCAGCAGTGTCGCCCGGACAGAGTATGGCTACACCTTC.

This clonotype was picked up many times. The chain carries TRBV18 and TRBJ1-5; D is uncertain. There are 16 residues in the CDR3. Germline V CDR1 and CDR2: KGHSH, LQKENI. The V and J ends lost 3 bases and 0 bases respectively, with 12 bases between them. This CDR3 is CASSPIGRPSNQPQHF. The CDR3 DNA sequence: TGTGCCAGCTCACCTATAGGACGCCCTAGCAATCAGCCCCAGCATTTT.

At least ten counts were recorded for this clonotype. The CDR3 sequence is CSASSGSAQPQHF. CDR3 bases: TGCAGTGCATCAAGCGGGAGCGCTCAGCCCCAGCATTTT. The chain carries TRBV20-1 and TRBJ1-5; D gene unclear. V was shortened by 6 bases and J by 6 bases, with 15 bases between the two germline ends. Germline-derived CDR1 and CDR2 are DFQATT and SNEGSKA (reference sequence). This CDR3 is 13 amino acids long.

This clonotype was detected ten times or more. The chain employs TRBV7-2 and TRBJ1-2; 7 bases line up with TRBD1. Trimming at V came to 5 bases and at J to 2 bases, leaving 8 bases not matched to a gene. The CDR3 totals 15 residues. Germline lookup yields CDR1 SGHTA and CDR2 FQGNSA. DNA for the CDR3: TGTGCCAGCAGCCCCCATCCGGGACAGAACTATGGCTACACCTTC. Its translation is CASSPHPGQNYGYTF. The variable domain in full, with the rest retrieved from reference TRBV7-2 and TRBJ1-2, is GAGVSQSPSNKVTEKGKDVELRCDPISGHTALYWYRQSLGQGLEFLIYFQGNSAPDKSGLPSDRFSAERTGGSVSTLTIQRTQQEDSAVYLCASSPHPGQNYGYTFGSGTRLTVV.

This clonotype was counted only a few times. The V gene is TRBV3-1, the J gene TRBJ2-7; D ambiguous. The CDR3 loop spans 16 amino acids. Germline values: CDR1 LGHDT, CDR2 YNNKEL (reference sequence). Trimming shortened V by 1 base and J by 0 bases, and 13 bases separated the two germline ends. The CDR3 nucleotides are TGTGCCAGCAGCCAAGGTACAGCGTCGAGCTCCTACGAGCAGTACTTC. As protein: CASSQGTASSSYEQYF.

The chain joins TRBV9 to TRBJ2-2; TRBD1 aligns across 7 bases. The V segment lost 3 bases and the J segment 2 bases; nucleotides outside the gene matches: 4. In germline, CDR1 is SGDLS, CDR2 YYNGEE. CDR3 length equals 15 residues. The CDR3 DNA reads TGTGCCAGCAGCGAGGGGACAGTTAACACCGGGGAGCTGTTTTTT. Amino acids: CASSEGTVNTGELFF.

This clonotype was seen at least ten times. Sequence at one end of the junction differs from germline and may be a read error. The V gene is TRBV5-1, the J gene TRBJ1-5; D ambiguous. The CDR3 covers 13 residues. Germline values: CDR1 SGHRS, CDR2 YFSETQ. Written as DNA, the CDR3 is TGTGCCAGCAGCTACAATAGCAATCAGCCCCAGCATTTT. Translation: CASSYNSNQPQHF.

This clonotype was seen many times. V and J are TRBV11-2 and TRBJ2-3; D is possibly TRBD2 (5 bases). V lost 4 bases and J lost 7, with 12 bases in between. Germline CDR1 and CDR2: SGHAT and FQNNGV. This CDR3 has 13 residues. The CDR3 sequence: CASSSPSIHTQYF. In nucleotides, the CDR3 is TGTGCCAGCAGCTCCCCTAGCATACATACGCAGTATTTT. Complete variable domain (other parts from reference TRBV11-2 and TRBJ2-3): EAGVAQSPRYKIIEKRQSVAFWCNPISGHATLYWYQQILGQGPKLLIQFQNNGVVDDSQLPKDRFSAERLKGVDSTLKIQPAKLEDSAVYLCASSSPSIHTQYFGPGTRLTVL.

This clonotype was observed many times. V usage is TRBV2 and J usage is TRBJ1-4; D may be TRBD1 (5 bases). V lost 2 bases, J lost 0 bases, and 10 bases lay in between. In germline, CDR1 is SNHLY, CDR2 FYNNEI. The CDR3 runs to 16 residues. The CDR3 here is CASSERDSATNEKLFF. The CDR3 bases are TGTGCCAGCAGTGAACGCGACAGCGCAACTAATGAAAAACTGTTTTTT.

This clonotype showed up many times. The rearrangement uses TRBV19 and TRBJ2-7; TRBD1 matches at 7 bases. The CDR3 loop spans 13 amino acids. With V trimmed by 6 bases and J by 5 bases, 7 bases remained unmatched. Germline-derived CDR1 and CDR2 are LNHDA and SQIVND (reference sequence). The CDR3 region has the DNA TGTGCCAGTAGCGAGCAGGGGGTGAACGAGCAGTACTTC. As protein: CASSEQGVNEQYF.

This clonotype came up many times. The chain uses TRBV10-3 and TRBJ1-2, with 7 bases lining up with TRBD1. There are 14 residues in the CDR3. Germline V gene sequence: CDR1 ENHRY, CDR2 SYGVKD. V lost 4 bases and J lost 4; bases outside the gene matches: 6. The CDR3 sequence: CAISGPEGAYGYTF. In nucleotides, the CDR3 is TGTGCCATCAGTGGGCCGGAGGGGGCCTATGGCTACACCTTC.